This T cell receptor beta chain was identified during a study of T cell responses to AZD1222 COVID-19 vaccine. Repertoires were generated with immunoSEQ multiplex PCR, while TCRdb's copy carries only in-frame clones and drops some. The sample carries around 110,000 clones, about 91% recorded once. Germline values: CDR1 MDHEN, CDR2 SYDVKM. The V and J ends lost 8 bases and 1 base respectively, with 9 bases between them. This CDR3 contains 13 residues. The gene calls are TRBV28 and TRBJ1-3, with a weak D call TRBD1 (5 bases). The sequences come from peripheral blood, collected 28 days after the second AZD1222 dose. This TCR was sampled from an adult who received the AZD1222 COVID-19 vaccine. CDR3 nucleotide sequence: TGTGCCAGCGAACAGGCATCTGGAAACACCATATATTTT. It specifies CASEQASGNTIYF.